The 2 T cell receptor beta chains reported below all come from one sample, sequenced in a study of blood T cell repertoires in COVID-19. Method: immunoSEQ multiplex PCR; TCRdb's copy keeps in-frame clones and lacks some. The sample holds a few hundred thousand clones, 89% seen once. The sample taken for sequencing was peripheral blood. The source is a man aged 18 to 29 who had recovered from COVID-19.

This sequence joins TRBV6-5 and TRBJ2-7; 12 bases match TRBD2. Per germline, CDR1 MNHEY and CDR2 SVGAGI. The CDR3 has 15 amino acids. The V gene end was trimmed by 8 bases and the J gene end by 1 base; junction bases not matched to a gene: 6. CDR3 loop: CASRPGTSGSYEQYF. The DNA of the CDR3 is TGTGCCAGCCGACCCGGGACTAGCGGGTCCTACGAGCAGTACTTC.

The rearrangement links TRBV2 to TRBJ2-4; 12 positions match TRBD1. V dropped 5 bases and J dropped 6; count of bases not matched to a gene: 2. The CDR3 is made up of 14 amino acids. Looked up from germline, CDR1 is SNHLY and CDR2 is FYNNEI. The CDR3 is CASSPGQGANIQYF. CDR3 nucleotide sequence: TGTGCCAGCAGTCCGGGACAGGGGGCAAACATTCAGTACTTC.